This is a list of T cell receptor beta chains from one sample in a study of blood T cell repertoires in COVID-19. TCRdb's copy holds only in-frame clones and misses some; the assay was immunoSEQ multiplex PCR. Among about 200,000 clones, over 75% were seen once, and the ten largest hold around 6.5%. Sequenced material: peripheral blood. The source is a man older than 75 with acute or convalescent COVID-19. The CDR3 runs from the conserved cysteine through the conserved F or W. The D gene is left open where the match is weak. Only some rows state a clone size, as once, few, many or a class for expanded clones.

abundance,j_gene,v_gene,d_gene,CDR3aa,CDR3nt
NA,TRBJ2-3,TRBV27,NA,CASSIGILSTDTQYF,TGTGCCAGCAGTATCGGTATTTTAAGCACAGATACGCAGTATTTT
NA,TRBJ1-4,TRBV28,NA,CASSLPGYGNEKLFF,TGTGCCAGCAGTCTCCCGGGTTATGGAAATGAAAAACTGTTTTTT
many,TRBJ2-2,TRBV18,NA,CASSSYTGELFF,TGTGCCAGCTCATCCTACACCGGGGAGCTGTTTTTT
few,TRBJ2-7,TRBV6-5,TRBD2,CASSYASGPSYEQYF,TGTGCCAGCAGTTACGCTAGCGGGCCTTCCTACGAGCAGTACTTC
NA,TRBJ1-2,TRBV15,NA,CATSRFTLLGQSGYTF,TGTGCCACCAGCAGATTTACCCTCCTGGGACAATCTGGCTACACCTTC
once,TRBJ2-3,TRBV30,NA,CAWSSVTDTQYF,TGTGCCTGGAGTTCCGTCACAGATACGCAGTATTTT
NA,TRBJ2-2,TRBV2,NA,CASSGENTGELFF,TGTGCCAGCAGTGGAGAGAACACCGGGGAGCTGTTTTTT
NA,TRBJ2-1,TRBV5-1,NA,CASSLDQVLPEQFF,TGCGCCAGCAGCTTGGATCAGGTCCTACCCGAGCAGTTCTTC
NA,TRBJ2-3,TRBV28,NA,CASSPAVGGGTDTQYF,TGTGCCAGCAGTCCCGCCGTGGGGGGAGGAACAGATACGCAGTATTTT
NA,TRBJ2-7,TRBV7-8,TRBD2,CASSLTSGSYYEQYF,TGTGCCAGCAGCTTGACTAGCGGGAGCTACTACGAGCAGTACTTC
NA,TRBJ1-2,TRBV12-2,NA,CASRLRGQGAPGYTF,TGTGCAAGTCGCCTGCGGGGACAGGGGGCGCCTGGCTACACCTTC
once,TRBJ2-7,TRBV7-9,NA,CASSLGSVGGPGEQYF,TGTGCCAGCAGCTTAGGAAGTGTCGGGGGGCCGGGCGAGCAGTACTTC
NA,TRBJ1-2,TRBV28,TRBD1,CASRTPRTGARTNYGYTF,TGTGCCAGCCGAACCCCAAGAACAGGGGCCCGGACTAACTATGGCTACACCTTC
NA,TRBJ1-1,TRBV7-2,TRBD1,CASSLRTGGIITTEAFF,TGTGCCAGCAGCTTAAGGACAGGGGGTATAATAACAACTGAAGCTTTCTTT
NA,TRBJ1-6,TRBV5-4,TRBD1,CASSYRGENSPLHF,TGTGCCAGCAGCTACAGGGGAGAGAATTCACCCCTCCACTTT
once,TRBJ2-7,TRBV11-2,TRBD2,CASSTGLGYEQYF,TGTGCCAGCAGCACGGGACTAGGATACGAGCAGTACTTC
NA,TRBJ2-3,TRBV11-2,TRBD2,CASSSRRGGTSGRGGTQYF,TGTGCCAGCAGCTCTCGTAGGGGCGGAACTAGCGGGAGAGGGGGTACGCAGTATTTT
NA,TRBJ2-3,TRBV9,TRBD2,CASSETISGRASTDTQYF,TGTGCCAGCAGCGAGACCATTAGCGGGAGGGCCAGCACAGATACGCAGTATTTT
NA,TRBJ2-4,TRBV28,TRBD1,CASSPQGRGLIQYF,TGTGCCAGCAGTCCACAGGGAAGGGGGCTCATTCAGTACTTC
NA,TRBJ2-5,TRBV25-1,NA,CASSAGERARETQYF,TGTGCCAGCAGTGCAGGGGAGCGAGCCCGGGAGACCCAGTACTTC
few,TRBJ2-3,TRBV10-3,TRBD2,CAIRGLAGVTDTQYF,TGTGCCATCAGGGGACTAGCGGGGGTCACAGATACGCAGTATTTT
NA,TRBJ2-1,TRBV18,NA,CASSEASATGYEQFF,TGTGCCAGCTCAGAAGCTAGCGCGACAGGGTATGAGCAGTTCTTC
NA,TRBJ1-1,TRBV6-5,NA,CASSYEANRAITEAFF,TGTGCCAGCAGTTACGAGGCAAACAGGGCTATCACTGAAGCTTTCTTT
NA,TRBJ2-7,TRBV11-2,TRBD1,CASSGTGLYEQYF,TGTGCCAGCAGTGGGACAGGGCTCTACGAGCAGTACTTC
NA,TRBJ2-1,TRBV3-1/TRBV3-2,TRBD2,CASSQDWQTSGRVPYNEQFF,TGTGCCAGCAGCCAAGATTGGCAAACTAGCGGGAGGGTCCCCTACAATGAGCAGTTCTTC